Sequencing of this TCR beta chain was carried out in a study of T cells in Graves' hyperthyroidism and ophthalmopathy. Study summary: It was at initial diagnosis, before any treatment, that peripheral blood was collected. Broader study findings: Most thyroid clonotypes expanded above 0.001 appeared in blood too.

Germline trimming cut 8 bases from V and 0 bases from J; bases unmatched to any gene: 9. The V gene's germline CDR1 is MNHNS and CDR2 SASEGT. The CDR3 loop spans 15 amino acids. It was RNA transcripts that yielded the amplified TCR beta CDR3 regions. TCR CDR3 regions were first amplified by RT-PCR with HTBI primers. TCRdb redid the calling of the multiplex PCR reads with MiXCR, one entry per CDR3 protein. The sample lists hundreds of thousands of distinct CDR3 sequences; 22% were seen once. Based on clinical symptoms, serum thyroxine and TRAb, thyroid ultrasound and orbital computed tomography, diagnoses were reached. This clonotype was detected a few times. Its specificity is not known.

Sequences were obtained from blood. This TCR was recovered from a man aged 25 to 40 with Graves' ophthalmopathy. This chain uses TRBV6-1 with TRBJ2-7; TRBD2 matches at 8 bases. CDR3 sequence: CASLSPSGSSYEQYF. DNA of the CDR3: TGTGCCAGCCTCTCCCCGAGCGGGAGCTCCTACGAGCAGTACTTC.